What follows is one T cell receptor (beta chain) and its context. No antigen is known for it. Other DNA sequences of this sample code for an identical CDR3. The source of the sample is a study of shared clonotypes between healthy human individuals. Regarding the study as a whole: Memory subsets generally showed lower estimated richness than naive subsets. Genetic and exposure-history diversity was limited by the small donor number. Sharing across four donors was highest in naive CD4 (approximately 5%) and lowest in memory CD8 (roughly 0.4%).

A deep-level run was used for the assay. Profiling relied on immunoSEQ multiplex PCR, and the TCRdb table lists in-frame clones only, not all of them. The repertoire includes about 2.1 million clones, roughly 95% of them detected once, and roughly 1.7% sits in the top ten. V dropped 1 base and J dropped 4 bases, with 8 bases sitting between them. The CDR3 spans 13 residues. Per germline, CDR1 SGHAT and CDR2 FQNNGV. CD45RO-negative cells were positively selected for CCR7, leaving out terminally differentiated effector memory CD45RA+ cells. The V call is TRBV11-2, the J call TRBJ2-7, with D perhaps TRBD2 (6 bases). This receptor was identified in a man between 18 and 35 years old in good health. Some clones in this sample may be carry-over from other donors' samples. Sequencing used naive CD8+ T cells from PBMCs. CDR3 region: CASSLVRGYEQYF. The CDR3 DNA reads TGTGCCAGCAGCTTAGTTCGGGGGTACGAGCAGTACTTC. The full variable domain, in which reference TRBV11-2 and TRBJ2-7 provide the parts outside the CDR3, is EAGVAQSPRYKIIEKRQSVAFWCNPISGHATLYWYQQILGQGPKLLIQFQNNGVVDDSQLPKDRFSAERLKGVDSTLKIQPAKLEDSAVYLCASSLVRGYEQYFGPGTRLTVT.